This TCR beta chain was captured by sequencing in a study of cytotoxic CD8 clonotypes in ibrutinib-treated CLL. Findings of the study overall: Few clonotypes were public, and these shrank or held steady under treatment.

Assay used: immunoSEQ multiplex PCR; TCRdb lists only in-frame clones, some missing. The repertoire holds over 120,000 clones, over 75% seen once, with approximately 7.6% in the top ten. This clone was detected once. Antigen specificity is unknown. The CDR3 is 17 residues long. Germline V gene data show CDR1 as SGHRS and CDR2 as YFSETQ. V was trimmed by 4 bases and J by 0 bases, leaving 18 bases between them. This sequence originates from a human donor with chronic lymphocytic leukemia. This specimen consisted of PBMCs, obtained after 36 months of ibrutinib treatment. The chain is built from TRBV5-1 and TRBJ2-3; D possibly corresponds to TRBD2 (6 bases). In DNA, the CDR3 is TGCGCCAGCAGCAGGGACTCCGGGGGAACTAGCACAGATACGCAGTATTTT. It is translated as CASSRDSGGTSTDTQYF. Looking up the rest from reference TRBV5-1 and TRBJ2-3 gives the full variable domain: KAGVTQTPRYLIKTRGQQVTLSCSPISGHRSVSWYQQTPGQGLQFLFEYFSETQRNKGNFPGRFSGRQFSNSRSEMNVSTLELGDSALYLCASSRDSGGTSTDTQYFGPGTRLTVL.